Here is one TCR beta chain with its context. The antigen it binds to is not known. Base-call qualities are not available, and no considerably larger clone is one nucleotide away. The data were taken from a study of a mutant IDH1 vaccine in newly diagnosed glioma (dated by TCRdb to the early 2020s). Background for the entire study: Vaccination began 4-6 weeks after radiotherapy alone, or alongside temozolomide cycles in the chemotherapy-containing groups. The approximately 32 treated patients were around 62% male and around 40% female, with a mean age of approximately 40 years. Before enrollment, most patients had been given radiochemotherapy with temozolomide as standard therapy, while the rest had received either radiotherapy alone or temozolomide alone. The week-35 safety follow-up took place at visit V12, and the week-47 end of study took place at visit V13. Peripheral blood samples were drawn at six visits, namely V03 (baseline), V05, V07, V10, V12 and V13. Longitudinal TCRB deep sequencing was done for 25 treated patients, wherever samples were available for exploratory analyses. Overall study outcomes, separate from this receptor: The authors noted that analyses of patient blood samples could not be reproduced because of sample limitations. Selection of PBMC samples for TCRB deep sequencing was based on availability. No apparent relationship was observed between pseudoprogression and alterations in the top peripheral T cell clonotypes detected by TCRB sequencing. Vaccine-induced immune responses across multiple MHC alleles were detected in over 80% of patients.

The CDR3 covers 14 residues, taking in both the cysteine and the phenylalanine. Only the CDR3 portion is preserved as DNA: 42 bases, with reading frame beginning at the first base. CDR1 and CDR2, per the germline V gene, are MNHEY and SVGAGI. The trim is 2 bases for V and 5 bases for J, with a gap of 10 bases between the germline ends. Library creation used the immunoSEQ multiplex PCR assay. Following the manufacturer's protocol, the hsTCRB Kit was used to amplify rearranged TCR beta chain sequences. An Illumina MiSeq was used to sequence the TCRB libraries. From the authors' description of their analysis: Demultiplexing, trimming and gene mapping were performed with the kit vendor's proprietary platform. TCRdb took this table from immuneACCESS and kept in-frame rearrangements with V and J called. Such tables lack part of the clones; where checked against another copy, unresolved V genes explain under half of the gap, and the rest is unexplained. That table supplies the V and J calls and clone size; D and trimming were determined from the DNA. This sample comprises 30,000 to 40,000 clones, about 93% of them detected only once. Approximately 5.1% of the sample comes from the top ten.

The label giving this sample's time point can be read as: week 47, end of study. Each vaccine dose was 300 ug of a 20-mer mutant IDH1 peptide in Montanide, given subcutaneously with topical imiquimod. Patients were given eight vaccinations, in weeks 1, 3, 5, 7, 11, 15, 19 and 23, which matched visits V03 through V10. Newly diagnosed WHO grade 3 or 4 IDH1-mutant astrocytomas showing loss of nuclear ATRX were present in the donors. The samples were drawn from NOA16, a multicentre, single-arm, open-label phase I trial in Germany that tested a mutant IDH1 peptide vaccine in humans for the first time. Genomic DNA for TCRB sequencing was isolated from EDTA blood with the DNeasy Blood and Tissue Kit.

This specimen was PBMCs, taken from a glioma patient whose treatment included an IDH1 peptide vaccine. This TCR came from a woman aged 40 to 50 with glioma. Here the chain combines TRBV6-5 and TRBJ1-5; the D region possibly corresponds to TRBD1 (5 bases align). The DNA is TGTGCCAGCAGTTACAGAGGGGTCTATCAGCCCCAGCATTTT. It specifies CASSYRGVYQPQHF.